The text below deals with one TCR beta chain. This entry comes from a study of blood T cell repertoires in COVID-19. In the authors' workflow: Amplification with reference gene primers provided the estimates of nucleated cell counts. Sequencing used immunoSEQ multiplex PCR; TCRdb keeps in-frame clones, though not all of them. V and J calls and clone size are as listed in that table; D and trimming were resolved from the DNA. The sample contains under 150,000 clones, 85% of which appear only once. Germline V CDR1 and CDR2: ENHRY, SYGVKD. The CDR3 is made up of 14 amino acids. Trimming shortened V by 11 bases and J by 9 bases, and 20 bases separated the two germline ends.

The genes are TRBV10-3 and TRBJ1-6; perhaps TRBD1 as D (5 bases). Sample: peripheral blood. The receptor comes from a human donor in a cohort sampled during active COVID-19. In DNA, the CDR3 is TGTGCCGCCTCACGCGGGACGGAGGGTTCACCCCTCCACTTT. This translates into CAASRGTEGSPLHF.